This paragraph reports one T cell receptor beta chain. No antigen is known for it. This sample is drawn from a study of T cell responses to AZD1222 COVID-19 vaccine. General observations from the study: Spike as a whole was targeted by vaccine-associated CD4 TCRs, dominant at 160-218 and 743-854. The number of AZD1222 recipients seropositive at baseline was only five or six.

TCRdb keeps only in-frame clones here, not all; method: immunoSEQ multiplex PCR. This sample has under 85,000 clones; approximately 88% occur once, and the top ten carry roughly 5.1%. The sample in question was peripheral blood, obtained on day 0 of MenACWY control vaccination. This sequence was found in an adult in good health.

CDR3 in DNA: TGTGCCAGCAGCCCACGGGGCGGGGGGGGTAGTGAGCAGTTCTTC. It encodes CASSPRGGGGSEQFF. The genes are TRBV7-2 and TRBJ2-1, with TRBD2 matching 9 bases. CDR3 length equals 15 residues. Unmatched junction bases numbered 11, after V lost 5 bases and J lost 9 bases. Looked up from germline, CDR1 is SGHTA and CDR2 is FQGNSA.